What follows describes a single T cell receptor (beta chain). This entry belongs to a study of shared clonotypes between healthy human individuals. Assay: immunoSEQ multiplex PCR; the TCRdb copy retains only in-frame clones and omits some. The sample gives about 2.1 million clones, more than 85% of which show up once; roughly 1.8% is in the top ten. In the naive CD8 group, cells lacked CD45RO and were positively selected for CCR7, so terminally differentiated effector memory CD45RA+ cells were left out. V shed 5 bases and J 6 bases; nucleotides not matched to a gene: 13. The CDR3 spans 15 residues. CDR1 is SEHNR and CDR2 is FQNEAQ in the germline V gene (reference sequence).

The sequenced sample consisted of naive CD8+ T cells from PBMCs. This TCR was recovered from a man younger than 30 in good health. Some clones in this sample may be carry-over from other donors' samples. V is TRBV7-9 and J is TRBJ2-7; 7 bases line up with TRBD2. This CDR3 reads CASSPGVSGPPEQYF. CDR3 coding DNA: TGTGCCAGCAGCCCGGGGGTTAGCGGGCCTCCCGAGCAGTACTTC. The entire variable domain, with the rest obtained from reference TRBV7-9 and TRBJ2-7, is as follows: DTGVSQNPRHKITKRGQNVTFRCDPISEHNRLYWYRQTLGQGPEFLTYFQNEAQLEKSRLLSDRFSAERPKGSFSTLEIQRTEQGDSAMYLCASSPGVSGPPEQYFGPGTRLTVT.